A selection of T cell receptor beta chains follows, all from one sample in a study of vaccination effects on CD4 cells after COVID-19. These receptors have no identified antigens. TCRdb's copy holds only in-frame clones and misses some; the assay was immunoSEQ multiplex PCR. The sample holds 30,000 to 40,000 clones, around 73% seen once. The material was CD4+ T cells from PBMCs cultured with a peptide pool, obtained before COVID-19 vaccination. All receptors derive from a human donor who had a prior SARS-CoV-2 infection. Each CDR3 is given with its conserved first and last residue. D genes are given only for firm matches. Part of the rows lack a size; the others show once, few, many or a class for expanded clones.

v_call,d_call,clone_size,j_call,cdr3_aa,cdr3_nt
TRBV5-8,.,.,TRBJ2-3,CASSQTGQNTDTQYF,TGTGCCAGCAGCCAAACGGGACAAAACACAGATACGCAGTATTTT
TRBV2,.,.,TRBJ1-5,CASSYTVSNQPQHF,TGTGCCAGCAGTTATACAGTTAGCAATCAGCCCCAGCATTTT
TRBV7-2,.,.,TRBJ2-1,CASSLAGVSYNEQFF,TGTGCCAGCAGCTTAGCGGGAGTATCCTACAATGAGCAGTTCTTC
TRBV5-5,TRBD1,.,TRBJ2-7,CASSSTGTGTYEQYF,TGTGCCAGCAGCTCAACCGGGACAGGAACTTACGAGCAGTACTTC
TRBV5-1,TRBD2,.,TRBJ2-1,CASSLRGTSIDEQFF,TGCGCCAGCAGCCTTCGTGGGACTAGCATCGATGAGCAGTTCTTC
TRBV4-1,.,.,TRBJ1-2,CASSQDAGRQRRGYTF,TGCGCCAGCAGCCAAGATGCGGGACGGCAAAGACGTGGCTACACCTTC
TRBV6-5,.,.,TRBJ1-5,CASSYSRTQPQHF,TGTGCCAGCAGTTACTCGAGGACTCAGCCCCAGCATTTT
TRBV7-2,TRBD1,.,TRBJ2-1,CASSHRGSYNEQFF,TGTGCCAGCAGCCACAGGGGGTCCTACAATGAGCAGTTCTTC
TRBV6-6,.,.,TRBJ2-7,CASSGSAGSYEQYF,TGTGCCAGCAGTGGGTCAGCCGGCTCCTACGAGCAGTACTTC
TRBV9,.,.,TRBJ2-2,CASSVVPGANTGELFF,TGTGCCAGCAGCGTAGTACCGGGGGCGAACACCGGGGAGCTGTTTTTT
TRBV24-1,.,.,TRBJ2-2,CATSDGRADTGELFF,TGTGCCACCAGTGATGGCAGGGCGGACACCGGGGAGCTGTTTTTT
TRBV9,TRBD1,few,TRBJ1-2,CASSVTAQGNYGYTF,TGTGCCAGCAGCGTAACCGCACAGGGGAACTATGGCTACACCTTC
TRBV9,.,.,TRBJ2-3,CASSVDFSTDTQYF,TGTGCCAGCAGCGTAGACTTTAGCACAGATACGCAGTATTTT
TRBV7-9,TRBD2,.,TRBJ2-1,CASRNSGGIDAEQFF,TGTGCCAGCAGGAATAGCGGGGGCATCGACGCTGAGCAGTTCTTC
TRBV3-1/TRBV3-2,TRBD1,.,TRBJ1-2,CASSQDRTGGGYTF,TGTGCCAGCAGCCAAGATAGAACAGGGGGCGGCTACACCTTC
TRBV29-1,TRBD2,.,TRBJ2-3,CSVCLAAGTQYF,TGCAGCGTTTGTCTAGCGGCGGGTACGCAGTATTTT
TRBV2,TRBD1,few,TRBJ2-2,CASSEQGDTGELFF,TGTGCCAGCAGTGAACAGGGGGACACCGGGGAGCTGTTTTTT
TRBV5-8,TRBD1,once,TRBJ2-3,CASSLDGTGGTDTQYF,TGTGCCAGCAGCTTGGACGGGACAGGGGGCACAGATACGCAGTATTTT
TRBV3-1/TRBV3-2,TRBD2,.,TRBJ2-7,CASSHVGRERGSYEQYF,TGTGCCAGCAGCCATGTGGGGCGGGAGAGGGGCTCCTACGAGCAGTACTTC
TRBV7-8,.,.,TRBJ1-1,CASSLGMATQPGTEAFF,TGTGCCAGCAGCTTAGGAATGGCCACCCAACCGGGCACTGAAGCTTTCTTT
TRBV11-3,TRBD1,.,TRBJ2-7,CASSSGTGRSSPDYEQYF,TGTGCCAGCAGCTCCGGGACAGGGAGATCTTCTCCGGACTACGAGCAGTACTTC
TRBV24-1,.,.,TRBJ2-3,CATSDNLENFAHTQYF,TGTGCCACCAGTGACAACCTGGAAAATTTTGCCCATACGCAGTATTTT
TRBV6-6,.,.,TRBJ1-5,CASSDGTYSNQPQHF,TGTGCCAGCAGCGACGGGACCTATAGCAATCAGCCCCAGCATTTT
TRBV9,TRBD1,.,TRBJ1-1,CASSGAGQWDTEAFF,TGTGCCAGCAGCGGGGCGGGACAGTGGGACACTGAAGCTTTCTTT
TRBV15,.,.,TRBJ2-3,CATSRDGPPSTDTQYF,TGTGCCACCAGCAGAGATGGTCCCCCGTCCACGGATACGCAGTATTTT
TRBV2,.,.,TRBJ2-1,CASSEGGHYNEQFF,TGTGCCAGCAGTGAAGGGGGGCACTACAATGAGCAGTTCTTC
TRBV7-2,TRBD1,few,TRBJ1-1,CASSRDRGDTEAFF,TGTGCCAGCAGCCGGGACAGGGGGGACACTGAAGCTTTCTTT
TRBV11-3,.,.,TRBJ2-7,CASSLAALPSAYSYEQYF,TGTGCCAGCAGCTTAGCAGCTTTACCCAGCGCGTACTCCTACGAGCAGTACTTC
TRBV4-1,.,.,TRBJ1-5,CASSQGPPDQPQHF,TGCGCCAGCAGCCAAGGCCCTCCGGACCAGCCCCAGCATTTT
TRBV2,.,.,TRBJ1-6,CASSDSTGRANSPLHF,TGTGCCAGCAGTGATTCCACAGGGAGGGCTAATTCACCCCTCCACTTT
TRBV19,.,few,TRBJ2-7,CASSMLGYEQYF,TGTGCCAGTAGTATGTTGGGCTACGAGCAGTACTTC
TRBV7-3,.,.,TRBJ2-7,CASSLNPSYEQYF,TGTGCCAGCAGCTTAAACCCTAGCTACGAGCAGTACTTC
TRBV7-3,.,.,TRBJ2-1,CASSPGVGGTEQFF,TGTGCCAGCAGCCCGGGGGTAGGGGGCACTGAGCAGTTCTTC
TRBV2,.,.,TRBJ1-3,CASSEAPFPGNTIYF,TGTGCCAGCAGTGAAGCCCCCTTCCCCGGAAACACCATATATTTT
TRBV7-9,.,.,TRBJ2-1,CASSLDGSYNEQFF,TGTGCCAGCAGCTTAGATGGTTCCTACAATGAGCAGTTCTTC
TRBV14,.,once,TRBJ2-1,CASSQDKSSVSYNEQFF,TGTGCCAGCAGCCAAGATAAGTCTAGCGTCTCCTACAATGAGCAGTTCTTC
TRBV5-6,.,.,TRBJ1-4,CASSSDSPRVGKLFF,TGTGCCAGCAGCTCGGACAGCCCCAGGGTAGGAAAACTGTTTTTT
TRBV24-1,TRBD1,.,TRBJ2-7,CATSDGAGTGVEQYF,TGTGCCACCAGTGACGGCGCAGGGACAGGGGTCGAGCAGTACTTC
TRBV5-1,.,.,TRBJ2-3,CASSLEGAGGDTQYF,TGCGCCAGCAGCTTGGAAGGAGCGGGTGGCGATACGCAGTATTTT
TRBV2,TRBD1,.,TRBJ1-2,CASGEGQGALDGYTF,TGTGCCAGCGGGGAAGGACAGGGAGCTCTCGACGGCTACACCTTC
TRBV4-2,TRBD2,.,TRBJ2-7,CASSQGREELYEQYF,TGTGCCAGCAGCCAAGGGCGGGAGGAACTCTACGAGCAGTACTTC
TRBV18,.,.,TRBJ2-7,CASQPSSQGTYEQYF,TGTGCCAGCCAGCCGTCTAGCCAGGGGACCTACGAGCAGTACTTC
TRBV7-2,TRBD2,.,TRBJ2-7,CASSLVSSGHSYEQYF,TGTGCCAGCAGCTTAGTATCTAGCGGGCATTCCTACGAGCAGTACTTC
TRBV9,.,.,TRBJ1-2,CASSASPYPQGGGNYGYTF,TGTGCCAGCAGCGCCTCACCCTATCCACAGGGCGGCGGAAACTATGGCTACACCTTC
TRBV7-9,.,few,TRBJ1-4,CASSLFRGATNEKLFF,TGTGCCAGCAGCTTATTCAGGGGAGCAACTAATGAAAAACTGTTTTTT
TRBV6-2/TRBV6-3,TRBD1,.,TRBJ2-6,CASSYSIRGQGANSGANVLTF,TGTGCCAGCAGTTACTCGATAAGGGGGCAGGGTGCAAACTCTGGGGCCAACGTCCTGACTTTC
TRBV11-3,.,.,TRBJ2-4,CASSLDPLAQNIQYF,TGTGCCAGCAGCTTAGATCCTCTGGCTCAAAACATTCAGTACTTC
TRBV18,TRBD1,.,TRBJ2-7,CASSPPVRQGREQYF,TGTGCCAGCTCACCACCGGTAAGACAGGGTCGGGAGCAGTACTTC
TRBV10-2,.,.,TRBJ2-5,CASRTNRAGETQYF,TGCGCCAGCAGGACGAACAGGGCCGGGGAGACCCAGTACTTC
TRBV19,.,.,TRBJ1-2,CASSPPRQSTSYGYTF,TGTGCCAGTAGCCCCCCTCGACAGAGTACAAGCTATGGCTACACCTTC
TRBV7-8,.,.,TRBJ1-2,CASSLRVVKGEFNYGYTF,TGTGCCAGCAGCTTACGGGTGGTGAAGGGGGAGTTTAACTATGGCTACACCTTC
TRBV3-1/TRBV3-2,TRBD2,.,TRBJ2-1,CASSLRTSWNEQFF,TGTGCCAGCAGCCTTAGGACTAGCTGGAATGAGCAGTTCTTC
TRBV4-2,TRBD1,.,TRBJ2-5,CASSQDGTGAETQYF,TGTGCCAGCAGCCAAGACGGGACAGGGGCAGAGACCCAGTACTTC